This T cell receptor (beta chain) emerged from a study of Ad26.COV2.S vaccination and SARS-CoV-2 variants. Study-level background: Enrollment placed the donor in the COV1001 Ad26.COV2.S trial arm.

The junction had 14 bases not matched to a gene; V was cut back by 4 bases and J by 7 bases. Looked up from germline, CDR1 is LNHDA and CDR2 is SQIVND (reference sequence). CDR3 length: 17 residues. About this clone: Its target is unknown.

This table comes from immunoSEQ multiplex PCR, and its TCRdb copy is limited to in-frame clones, with some not included. The sample has approximately 300,000 clones; around 83% are singletons. Treatment meaning: approximately 18 received Ad26.COV2.S at low or high dose, single or two shots; 5 received placebo; per-sample allocation not given. Sampling was done on day 63 after the first vaccine or placebo injection. Study-wide points: Analytic work on TCR breadth and depth might have understated the full extent of total T cell responses.

This sequence originates from a person aged 18 to 65 who received the Ad26.COV2.S COVID-19 vaccine or a placebo. The specimen comprised peripheral blood, sampled in a trial of Ad26.COV2.S vaccine versus placebo. The chain combines TRBV19 with TRBJ2-2; TRBD2 agrees at 8 bases. CDR3 protein: CASSSQAQRGYYGELFF. The DNA of the CDR3 is TGTGCCAGTAGTAGTCAGGCCCAGCGGGGGTATTACGGGGAGCTGTTTTTT.